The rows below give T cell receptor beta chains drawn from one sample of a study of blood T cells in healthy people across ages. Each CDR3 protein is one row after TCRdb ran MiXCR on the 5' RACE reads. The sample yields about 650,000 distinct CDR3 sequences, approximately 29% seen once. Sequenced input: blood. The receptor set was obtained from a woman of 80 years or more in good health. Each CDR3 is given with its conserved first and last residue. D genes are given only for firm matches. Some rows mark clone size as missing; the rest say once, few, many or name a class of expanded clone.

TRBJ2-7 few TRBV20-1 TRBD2 CSAGGSLAGDTYNEQYF TGCAGTGCTGGTGGTTCGCTAGCGGGGGATACCTACAATGAGCAGTACTTC
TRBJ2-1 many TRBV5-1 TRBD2 CASSLAGGPRNEQFF TGCGCCAGCAGCTTGGCGGGGGGGCCTCGGAATGAGCAGTTCTTC
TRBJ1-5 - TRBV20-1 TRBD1 CSGRQGASNQPQHF TGCAGTGGTCGGCAGGGGGCTAGCAATCAGCCCCAGCATTTT
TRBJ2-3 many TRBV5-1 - CASSLSGSSTDTQYF TGCGCCAGCAGCTTGTCGGGCTCTAGCACAGATACGCAGTATTTT
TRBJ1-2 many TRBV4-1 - CASSQEWGIYGYTF TGCGCCAGCAGCCAAGAATGGGGGATTTATGGCTACACCTTC
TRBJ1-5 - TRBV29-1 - CSVEDSNQPQHF TGCAGCGTTGAGGATAGCAATCAGCCCCAGCATTTT
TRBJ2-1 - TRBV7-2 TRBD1 CASSLGDRSSYEQFF TGTGCCAGCAGCTTAGGGGACAGGAGTTCCTACGAGCAGTTCTTC
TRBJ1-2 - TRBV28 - CASSHRDTVIFYGCTF TGTGCCAGCAGTCACCGGGATACCGTAATTTTCTATGGCTGCACCTTC
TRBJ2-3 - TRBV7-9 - CASSLLGSPTDTQYF TGTGCCAGCAGCTTACTCGGGAGCCCCACAGATACGCAGTATTTT
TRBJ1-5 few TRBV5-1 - CASSLRGSFNQPQHF TGCGCCAGCAGCTTGCGGGGGAGCTTCAATCAGCCCCAGCATTTT
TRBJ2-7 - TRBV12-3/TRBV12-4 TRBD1 CASPPLGQAYEQYF TGTGCCAGCCCCCCTCTTGGACAGGCCTACGAGCAGTACTTC
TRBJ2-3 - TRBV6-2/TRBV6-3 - CASGPTLDTQYF TGTGCCAGCGGACCCACATTGGATACGCAGTATTTT
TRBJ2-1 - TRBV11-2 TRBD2 CASSPGLAGGWSYNEQFF TGTGCCAGCAGCCCGGGACTAGCGGGGGGGTGGAGCTACAATGAGCAGTTCTTC
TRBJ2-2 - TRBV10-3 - CAISNTGTSTSTGELFF TGTGCCATCAGTAACACCGGGACTTCAACCAGCACCGGGGAGCTGTTTTTT
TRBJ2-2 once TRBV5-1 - CASSLDGGGGELFF TGCGCCAGCAGCTTGGATGGGGGCGGCGGGGAGCTGTTTTTT
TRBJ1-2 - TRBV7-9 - CASSLSGGQAYGYTF TGTGCCAGCAGCTTATCCGGGGGGCAAGCCTATGGCTACACCTTC
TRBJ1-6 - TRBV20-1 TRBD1 CSAEKAGTGGILGASPLHF TGCAGTGCTGAAAAAGCCGGGACAGGGGGAATTCTAGGCGCCTCACCCCTCCACTTT
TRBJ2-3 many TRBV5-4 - CASSLVGGPTDTQYF TGTGCCAGCAGCTTGGTGGGGGGACCCACAGATACGCAGTATTTT
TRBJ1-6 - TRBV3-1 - CASSQGTKSPLHF TGTGCCAGCAGCCAAGGGACGAAGTCACCCCTCCACTTT
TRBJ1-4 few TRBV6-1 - CASSALSAGYEKLFF TGTGCCAGCAGTGCTCTTTCGGCAGGATATGAAAAACTGTTTTTT
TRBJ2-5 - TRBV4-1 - CASSPRRATGNQETQYF TGCGCCAGCAGTCCAAGGAGAGCCACGGGAAACCAAGAGACCCAGTACTTC
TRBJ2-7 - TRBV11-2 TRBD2 CASGVAGVSYEQYF TGTGCCAGCGGAGTAGCGGGGGTCTCCTACGAGCAGTACTTC
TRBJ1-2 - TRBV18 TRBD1 CASSPRSGDRLCLGYTF TGTGCCAGCTCACCACGGTCGGGGGACAGACTCTGCTTAGGCTACACCTTC
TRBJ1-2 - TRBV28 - CASSEPAGGYGYTF TGTGCCAGCAGTGAACCGGCCGGCGGCTATGGCTACACCTTC
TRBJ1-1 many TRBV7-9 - CASSASNTEAFF TGTGCCAGCAGCGCGTCTAACACTGAAGCTTTCTTT
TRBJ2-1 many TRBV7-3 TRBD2 CASSKGLAGSYNEQFF TGTGCCAGCAGCAAGGGACTAGCGGGTTCCTACAATGAGCAGTTCTTC
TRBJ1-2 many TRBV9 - CASSVAAVGDYGYTF TGTGCCAGCAGCGTAGCTGCAGTAGGCGACTATGGCTACACCTTC
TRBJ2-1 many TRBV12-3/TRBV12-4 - CASSSGTRSSYNEQFF TGTGCCAGCAGTTCGGGGACAAGAAGCTCCTACAATGAGCAGTTCTTC
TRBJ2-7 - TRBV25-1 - CASLESGGGYEQYF TGTGCCAGTCTTGAAAGCGGAGGCGGCTACGAGCAGTACTTC
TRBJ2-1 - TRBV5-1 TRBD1 CASSWTGGAENEQFF TGCGCCAGCAGCTGGACAGGGGGCGCCGAAAATGAGCAGTTCTTC
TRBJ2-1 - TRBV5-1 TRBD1 CASSLKGSGGLNEQFF TGCGCCAGCAGCTTGAAGGGGTCAGGGGGATTGAATGAGCAGTTCTTC
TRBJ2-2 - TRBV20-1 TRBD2 CSARVGGKGTGELFF TGCAGTGCTAGAGTGGGGGGGAAGGGAACCGGGGAGCTGTTTTTT
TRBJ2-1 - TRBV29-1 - CSAHRGAGLETQFF TGCAGCGCCCATAGGGGGGCAGGGCTAGAGACCCAGTTCTTC
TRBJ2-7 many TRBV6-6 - CASSYSGRDEQYF TGTGCCAGCAGTTACTCCGGCAGAGACGAGCAGTACTTC
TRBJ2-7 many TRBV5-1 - CASSLAGPHEQYF TGCGCCAGCAGCTTGGCGGGACCCCACGAGCAGTACTTC
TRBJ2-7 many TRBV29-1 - CSVVGDKLIPYEQYF TGCAGCGTTGTCGGTGACAAGCTTATTCCCTACGAGCAGTACTTC
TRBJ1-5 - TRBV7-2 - CASSSTPYSNQPQHF TGTGCCAGCAGCTCAACTCCTTATAGCAATCAGCCCCAGCATTTT
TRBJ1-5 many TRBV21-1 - CASSNRGGNQPQHF TGTGCCAGCAGCAACAGGGGTGGCAATCAGCCCCAGCATTTT
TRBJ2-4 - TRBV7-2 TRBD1 CASSRTMGQGNIQYF TGTGCCAGCTCACGTACCATGGGACAGGGAAACATTCAGTACTTC
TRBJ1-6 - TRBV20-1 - CSARDPARRIEGPLHF TGCAGTGCTAGAGATCCGGCCCGTAGAATCGAAGGACCCCTCCACTTT
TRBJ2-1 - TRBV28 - CASRGGSSGDEQFF TGTGCCAGCCGCGGAGGCAGTTCGGGGGATGAGCAGTTCTTC
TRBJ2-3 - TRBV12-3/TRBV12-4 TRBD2 CASSETSGGADTQYF TGTGCCAGCAGTGAGACTAGCGGGGGAGCAGATACGCAGTATTTT
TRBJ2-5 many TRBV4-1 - CASSWQGWETQYF TGCGCCAGCAGCTGGCAGGGGTGGGAGACCCAGTACTTC
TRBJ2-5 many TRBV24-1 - CATSDPTGMGETQYF TGTGCCACCAGTGATCCAACAGGGATGGGTGAGACCCAGTACTTC
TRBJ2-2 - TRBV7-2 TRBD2 CASSLELAGAWGELFF TGTGCCAGCAGCTTAGAGCTAGCGGGGGCCTGGGGGGAGCTGTTTTTT
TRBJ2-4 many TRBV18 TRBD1 CASSPGQGTIQYF TGTGCCAGCTCCCCCGGACAGGGGACCATTCAGTACTTC
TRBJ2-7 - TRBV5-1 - CASSLEGPGYNEQYF TGCGCCAGCAGCTTGGAGGGACCCGGCTACAATGAGCAGTACTTC
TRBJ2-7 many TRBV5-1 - CASSPTHTGMVDSVEQYF TGCGCCAGCAGCCCAACTCACACAGGGATGGTTGATTCGGTCGAGCAGTACTTC
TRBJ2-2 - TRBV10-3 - CAIRTDTGELFF TGTGCCATCAGGACGGATACCGGGGAGCTGTTTTTT
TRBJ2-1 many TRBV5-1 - CASSLDWQLSSYNEQFF TGCGCCAGCAGCTTGGATTGGCAGTTGAGCTCCTACAATGAGCAGTTCTTC
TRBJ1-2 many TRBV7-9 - CASSTPGGTSYGYTF TGTGCCAGCAGCACCCCCGGGGGAACCAGCTATGGCTACACCTTC
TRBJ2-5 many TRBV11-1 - CASSRRRGTQETQYF TGTGCCAGCAGTCGACGAAGGGGGACGCAAGAGACCCAGTACTTC
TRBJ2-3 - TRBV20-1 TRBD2 CSASGQGTSADTQYF TGCAGTGCTAGTGGGCAGGGGACTAGCGCAGATACGCAGTATTTT
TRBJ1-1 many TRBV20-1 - CSARDQVKGSVTEAFF TGCAGTGCTAGAGATCAGGTTAAGGGTTCGGTAACTGAAGCTTTCTTT
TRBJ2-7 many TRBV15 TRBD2 CATSRGGGTSSEQYF TGTGCCACCAGCAGAGGCGGGGGGACAAGCAGCGAGCAGTACTTC
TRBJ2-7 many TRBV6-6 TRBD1 CASSYSGTGKYEQYF TGTGCCAGCAGTTACTCTGGGACAGGAAAATACGAGCAGTACTTC
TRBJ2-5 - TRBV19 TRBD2 CASRKEGRAGEQYF TGTGCCAGTCGGAAGGAGGGCAGGGCGGGAGAGCAGTACTTC
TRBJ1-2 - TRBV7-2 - CASSDKGWGYGGYTF TGTGCCAGCAGCGACAAGGGTTGGGGGTATGGTGGCTACACCTTC
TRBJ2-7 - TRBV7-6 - CASSPDGFSSYGQYF TGTGCCAGCAGCCCGGACGGTTTTAGCTCCTACGGGCAGTACTTC